This T cell receptor (beta chain) was recovered during a study of cytotoxic CD8 clonotypes in ibrutinib-treated CLL. V was clipped by 2 bases and J by 13 bases; unmatched bases: 10. CDR3 length: 13 amino acids. Germline V CDR1 and CDR2: MNHEY, SVGAGI. The assay was immunoSEQ multiplex PCR, and TCRdb's table has in-frame clones only and misses some. The sample yields approximately 150,000 clones, approximately 80% seen once. This clonotype originated in a human donor with chronic lymphocytic leukemia. Here the sequenced sample was PBMCs, taken after 12 months of ibrutinib treatment. The chain carries TRBV6-5 and TRBJ1-2; TRBD1 matches 7 bases. CDR3 in amino acids: CASSYGQVMVFTF. CDR3 nucleotide sequence: TGTGCCAGCAGTTACGGACAGGTTATGGTGTTCACCTTC.